The 31 T cell receptor beta chains below come from one sample, sequenced in a study of blood T cells in healthy people across ages. A second PCR of 7 to 11 cycles used a sample-barcoded 5' primer and a J-beta primer mix. One entry per CDR3 protein, called by TCRdb with MiXCR from the 5' RACE reads. The table has approximately 1.5 million distinct CDR3 sequences, approximately 32% seen once. Sequencing was done on a sample of blood. The receptor set was obtained from a woman aged 25-40 years in good health.

The chain is built from TRBV20-1 and TRBJ2-1; D remains unclear. Per the germline V gene, CDR1 is DFQATT and CDR2 is SNEGSKA (reference sequence). V gave up 0 bases and J gave up 0 bases, with 9 bases separating them. The CDR3 extends over 15 amino acids. CDR3 protein: CSARDPDGSYNEQFF. In DNA form, the CDR3 reads TGCAGTGCTAGAGATCCAGACGGCTCCTACAATGAGCAGTTCTTC.

This chain uses TRBV25-1 with TRBJ2-7; 7 bases fit TRBD2. This CDR3 contains 14 residues. With 2 bases clipped from V and 6 bases from J, the junction kept 7 bases outside the gene matches. CDR1 is MGHDK, CDR2 SYGVNS, per germline. The CDR3 here is CASSELGGSGEQYF. The CDR3 region has the DNA TGTGCCAGCAGTGAACTAGGCGGGAGCGGCGAGCAGTACTTC.

V is TRBV5-5 and J is TRBJ2-1; D may correspond to TRBD1 or TRBD2 (6 bases each). Germline values: CDR1 SGHKS, CDR2 YYEKEE (reference sequence). The CDR3 has 17 residues. V dropped 0 bases and J dropped 2 bases, with 15 bases sitting between them. CDR3: CASSLGRGSAAYNEQFF. The CDR3 DNA is TGTGCCAGCAGCTTGGGGAGGGGGAGCGCCGCCTACAATGAGCAGTTCTTC. Using reference TRBV5-5 and TRBJ2-1 for the parts outside the CDR3, the full variable domain is DAGVTQSPTHLIKTRGQQVTLRCSPISGHKSVSWYQQVLGQGPQFIFQYYEKEERGRGNFPDRFSARQFPNYSSELNVNALLLGDSALYLCASSLGRGSAAYNEQFFGPGTRLTVL.

The gene calls are TRBV30 and TRBJ1-4; D may be TRBD1 (6 bases). The V and J ends lost 4 bases and 4 bases respectively, with 10 bases between them. The germline V gene encodes CDR1 GTSNPN and CDR2 SVGIG (reference sequence). CDR3 length: 13 residues. CDR3 amino acids: CAWNGGNNEKLFF. CDR3 in DNA: TGTGCCTGGAACGGGGGCAATAATGAAAAACTGTTTTTT. The full variable domain, its missing parts supplied by reference TRBV30 and TRBJ1-4, is SQTIHQWPATLVQPVGSPLSLECTVEGTSNPNLYWYRQAAGRGLQLLFYSVGIGQISSEVPQNLSASRPQDRQFILSSKKLLLSDSGFYLCAWNGGNNEKLFFGSGTQLSVL.

In its sample, this clonotype was seen a few times. The chain employs TRBV11-2 and TRBJ2-1, with a tentative D call TRBD2 (5 bases). Germline values: CDR1 SGHAT, CDR2 FQNNGV. This CDR3 has 13 residues. V shed 3 bases and J shed 7 bases, with 10 bases lying between them. CDR3 region: CASSLWERNEQFF. As DNA, the CDR3 is TGTGCCAGCAGCTTGTGGGAGAGGAATGAGCAGTTCTTC. Looking up the rest from reference TRBV11-2 and TRBJ2-1 gives the full variable domain: EAGVAQSPRYKIIEKRQSVAFWCNPISGHATLYWYQQILGQGPKLLIQFQNNGVVDDSQLPKDRFSAERLKGVDSTLKIQPAKLEDSAVYLCASSLWERNEQFFGPGTRLTVL.

This clonotype occurred a few times. This chain joins TRBV27 and TRBJ2-1; no clear D gene. The V gene lost 6 bases and the J gene lost 3 bases, with 18 bases spanning the gap. The CDR3 consists of 16 residues. Per the germline V gene, CDR1 is MNHEY and CDR2 is SMNVEV (reference sequence). The CDR3 nucleotides read TGTGCCAGCAGCTCATATAACCCATCAAACTACAATGAGCAGTTCTTC. Translated: CASSSYNPSNYNEQFF.

This clonotype occurred many times. This sequence joins TRBV4-1 and TRBJ2-7; D ambiguous. Trimming removed 0 bases from V and 4 bases from J, with 4 bases in between. Germline CDR1 MGHRA, CDR2 YSYEKL. The CDR3 has 12 residues. This CDR3 is CASSQDQYEQYF. The CDR3, as DNA: TGCGCCAGCAGCCAAGACCAGTACGAGCAGTACTTC.

The V gene is TRBV10-3, the J gene TRBJ2-7; 8 positions agree with TRBD1. This CDR3 comprises 18 residues. Germline CDR1 reads ENHRY; CDR2 reads SYGVKD. V was clipped by 0 bases and J by 0 bases; unmatched bases: 10. CDR3 DNA: TGTGCCATCAGTGAGTCGCTGGGAAGGACAGGGAGCTCCTACGAGCAGTACTTC. Its translation is CAISESLGRTGSSYEQYF.

This clonotype was picked up a small number of times. The genes are TRBV7-9 and TRBJ2-3, with 10 bases aligning to TRBD2. CDR1 and CDR2 (germline): SEHNR, FQNEAQ (reference sequence). The J segment lost 3 bases and the V segment lost 5 bases, leaving 8 bases of the junction unmatched. The CDR3 length is 16 residues. For the CDR3, the DNA is TGTGCCAGCAGCGACATAGCGGGAGGTCCTACAGATACGCAGTATTTT. The encoded protein is CASSDIAGGPTDTQYF.

The V call is TRBV20-1, the J call TRBJ2-4, with TRBD2 matching 8 bases. The DNA end favors TRBJ2-7, so the J call may be wrong. CDR1 and CDR2 from the germline V gene are DFQATT and SNEGSKA (reference sequence). The CDR3 spans 18 residues. CDR3 sequence (DNA): TGCAGTGCTATAGTCCTGAGGTCGGGGGTAGCGGGACTTTACGAGCAGTACTTC. Protein: CSAIVLRSGVAGLYEQYF.

V usage is TRBV7-3 and J usage is TRBJ2-2, with D hard to call. The CDR3 covers 16 residues. CDR1 is SGHTA and CDR2 is FQGTGA in the germline V gene. Deletions cut 5 bases from V and 0 bases from J, with 13 bases between. This CDR3 is CASSPAASANTGELFF. The CDR3 DNA is TGTGCCAGCAGCCCCGCAGCGAGCGCGAACACCGGGGAGCTGTTTTTT. The entire variable domain, with the rest obtained from reference TRBV7-3 and TRBJ2-2, is as follows: GAGVSQTPSNKVTEKGKYVELRCDPISGHTALYWYRQSLGQGPEFLIYFQGTGAADDSGLPNDRFFAVRPEGSVSTLKIQRTERGDSAVYLCASSPAASANTGELFFGEGSRLTVL.

With regard to this clonotype: The junction differs from germline at one of its ends, possibly a read error. Here the CDR3 DNA reads TGCAGTACTAGCTTACAGGGGTGGGGTGGCTACACCTTC. Protein: CSTSLQGWGGYTF. V and J are TRBV20-1 and TRBJ1-2, with 7 bases that match TRBD1. CDR1 and CDR2 (germline): DFQATT, SNEGSKA (reference sequence). The CDR3 consists of 13 residues.

This chain joins TRBV4-1 and TRBJ1-4; D remains ambiguous. V was trimmed by 2 bases and J by 7 bases, leaving 17 bases between them. CDR1 is MGHRA, CDR2 YSYEKL, per germline. This CDR3 has 16 residues. The CDR3 bases are TGCGCCAGCAGCCAACGGTCGGCATCGGTTAGTGAAAAACTGTTTTTT. It codes for CASSQRSASVSEKLFF.

The rearrangement joins TRBV20-1 to TRBJ1-2, with D possibly TRBD1 on 6 matching bases. V dropped 5 bases and J dropped 1 base, with 20 bases sitting between them. Per germline, CDR1 DFQATT and CDR2 SNEGSKA (reference sequence). The CDR3 totals 16 residues. CDR3 sequence (DNA): TGCAGTGCTCAGGGGACTCTAGATTCCCTTAACTATGGCTACACCTTC. Translating it yields CSAQGTLDSLNYGYTF.

On this clonotype: A read error is possible here, since a much larger clone lies one base away. This rearrangement joins TRBV29-1 to TRBJ1-2; D unclear. Per germline, CDR1 SQVTM and CDR2 ANQGSEA. The CDR3 has 13 residues. Between the trimmed V and J ends, which lost 1 base and 3 bases, there was a span of 9 bases. CDR3: CSVEGGADYGYTF. CDR3 sequence (DNA): TGCAGCGTTGAAGGGGGAGCAGACTATGGCTACACCTTC.

The V call is TRBV7-8, the J call TRBJ2-1; 11 nucleotides match TRBD2. After removal of 1 base from V and 5 bases from J, the junction contained 7 bases not matched to a gene. Germline values: CDR1 SGHVS, CDR2 FQNEAQ. The CDR3 extends over 17 amino acids. The CDR3 loop reads CASSLGPTSGGHNEQFF. CDR3 DNA sequence: TGTGCCAGCAGCTTAGGTCCTACTAGCGGGGGACACAATGAGCAGTTCTTC.

J is TRBJ2-4 and V is TRBV28, with no clear D. CDR3 length equals 11 residues. The germline V gene has CDR1 MDHEN and CDR2 SYDVKM. The germline V and J ends were trimmed by 6 bases and 7 bases, with 7 bases remaining between them. The chain's CDR3 is CASRYRNIQYF. DNA of the CDR3: TGTGCCAGCAGGTATAGGAACATTCAGTACTTC.

V usage is TRBV12-3 or TRBV12-4 and J usage is TRBJ2-7; 9 bases match TRBD2. Germline trimming cut 6 bases from V and 12 bases from J; bases unmatched to any gene: 12. The CDR3 totals 13 residues. The CDR3 here is CASSPRLAARRYF. CDR3 bases: TGTGCCAGCAGCCCCCGACTAGCGGCCCGACGGTACTTC.

The chain employs TRBV3-1 and TRBJ2-7, with 8 nucleotides matching TRBD1. Unmatched junction bases numbered 7, after V lost 4 bases and J lost 8 bases. CDR3 size: 13 residues. From germline, CDR1 is LGHDT and CDR2 YNNKEL (reference sequence). This CDR3 reads CASSLGQVNKQYF. DNA of the CDR3: TGTGCCAGCAGCCTGGGACAGGTTAACAAGCAGTACTTC.

A few counts support this clonotype. The V call is TRBV7-2, the J call TRBJ1-2; 8 bases align to TRBD1. The CDR3 covers 15 residues. CDR1 and CDR2 (germline): SGHTA, FQGNSA. V lost 5 bases, J lost 5 bases, and 10 bases stayed unmatched. The DNA of the CDR3 is TGTGCCAGCAGCCAACGTGGTGGACAGGGTTATGGCTACACCTTC. Protein: CASSQRGGQGYGYTF.

The chain links TRBV29-1 to TRBJ1-2; the match to TRBD1 covers 7 bases. Germline V CDR1 and CDR2: SQVTM, ANQGSEA. V lost 3 bases and J lost 3; bases outside the gene matches: 7. The CDR3 covers 14 residues. The chain's CDR3 is CSVDSDGTDYGYTF. In DNA form, the CDR3 reads TGCAGCGTTGACTCGGACGGGACAGACTATGGCTACACCTTC.

The chain has TRBV30 and TRBJ1-2, with 9 bases matching TRBD1. Per the germline V gene, CDR1 is GTSNPN and CDR2 is SVGIG (reference sequence). With V trimmed by 1 base and J by 6 bases, 3 bases remained unmatched. This CDR3 has 13 amino acids. The CDR3 region is CAWSGQGVDGYTF. CDR3 coding DNA: TGTGCCTGGAGTGGACAGGGGGTTGATGGCTACACCTTC.

To note about this clonotype: One junction end does not reproduce the germline sequence, and a read error may be involved. The rearrangement joins TRBV25-1 to TRBJ1-3, with TRBD1 matching over 9 bases. From germline, CDR1 is MGHDK and CDR2 SYGVNS. This CDR3 spans 13 amino acids. CDR3 DNA sequence: TGTGCCAGCAGGAGGACAGGGGAAAACACCGTATATTTT. Residues: CASRRTGENTVYF.

The rearrangement joins TRBV5-1 to TRBJ2-1; 9 nucleotides match TRBD2. CDR3 length: 14 residues. The J segment lost 7 bases and the V segment lost 1 base, leaving 3 bases of the junction unmatched. Per the germline V gene, CDR1 is SGHRS and CDR2 is YFSETQ. The CDR3 loop reads CASSLRREGNEQFF. CDR3 nucleotide sequence: TGCGCCAGCAGCTTGCGGCGGGAGGGGAATGAGCAGTTCTTC.

This clonotype was counted a few times. V gene TRBV28 combines with J gene TRBJ2-7; D unclear. With 6 bases removed from V and 0 bases from J, the gap between germline ends came to 9 bases. From germline, CDR1 is MDHEN and CDR2 SYDVKM. The CDR3 loop spans 13 amino acids. CDR3 region: CASRVGSSYEQYF. CDR3 nucleotide sequence: TGTGCCAGCAGGGTGGGAAGCTCCTACGAGCAGTACTTC.

The chain couples TRBV5-1 to TRBJ2-5; 12 bases are a match to TRBD2. The germline V gene encodes CDR1 SGHRS and CDR2 YFSETQ. V shed 4 bases and J 11 bases; nucleotides not matched to a gene: 12. The CDR3 contains 15 residues. CDR3: CASSPSGGERGEQYF. As DNA, the CDR3 is TGCGCCAGCAGCCCTAGCGGGGGGGAGAGGGGAGAGCAGTACTTC. Supplemented by reference TRBV5-1 and TRBJ2-5, the full variable domain reads KAGVTQTPRYLIKTRGQQVTLSCSPISGHRSVSWYQQTPGQGLQFLFEYFSETQRNKGNFPGRFSGRQFSNSRSEMNVSTLELGDSALYLCASSPSGGERGEQYFGPGTRLLVL.

The chain couples TRBV28 to TRBJ1-4; 10 nucleotides match TRBD1. V was clipped by 5 bases and J by 1 base; unmatched bases: 13. Germline values: CDR1 MDHEN, CDR2 SYDVKM. CDR3 size: 19 residues. The CDR3 reads CASSQRQGALLGTNEKLFF. DNA of the CDR3: TGTGCCAGCAGTCAAAGACAGGGGGCGCTTTTAGGAACTAATGAAAAACTGTTTTTT. The full variable domain, in which reference TRBV28 and TRBJ1-4 provide the parts outside the CDR3, is DVKVTQSSRYLVKRTGEKVFLECVQDMDHENMFWYRQDPGLGLRLIYFSYDVKMKEKGDIPEGYSVSREKKERFSLILESASTNQTSMYLCASSQRQGALLGTNEKLFFGSGTQLSVL.

This clonotype has more than one count but fewer than ten. The rearrangement links TRBV20-1 to TRBJ2-1, with D possibly called TRBD1 or TRBD2 (5 bases each). CDR3 length: 14 residues. CDR1 and CDR2 (germline): DFQATT, SNEGSKA (reference sequence). V gave up 6 bases and J gave up 10 bases, with 22 bases separating them. This chain's CDR3 is CSAPRAVGAGEQFF. As DNA, the CDR3 is TGCAGTGCCCCACGAGCGGTTGGGGCAGGCGAGCAGTTCTTC.

The V call is TRBV7-2, the J call TRBJ2-3; 10 nucleotides line up with TRBD2. V shed 4 bases and J 5 bases; nucleotides not matched to a gene: 6. The CDR3 extends over 15 amino acids. CDR1 and CDR2 from the germline V gene are SGHTA and FQGNSA. CDR3 in DNA: TGTGCCAGCAGCTACGGGACTAGCGCGGGAGATACGCAGTATTTT. Residues: CASSYGTSAGDTQYF.

The rearrangement uses TRBV20-1 and TRBJ2-5, with TRBD2 identical over 10 bases. Germline values: CDR1 DFQATT, CDR2 SNEGSKA (reference sequence). Trimming cost V 4 bases and J 1 base; bases outside gene matches: 3. The CDR3 runs to 14 residues. The CDR3 sequence: CSAKASGGQETQYF. In nucleotides, the CDR3 is TGCAGTGCTAAGGCTAGCGGGGGCCAAGAGACCCAGTACTTC.

The V and J genes are TRBV30 and TRBJ2-1, with 10 positions matching TRBD2. The germline V gene has CDR1 GTSNPN and CDR2 SVGIG (reference sequence). The trim removed 1 base at V and 10 bases at J, leaving 4 bases unmatched. The CDR3 has 13 residues. The CDR3 DNA is TGTGCCTGGAGTGCTAGCGGGAGAAGGGAGCAGTTCTTC. Encoded protein: CAWSASGRREQFF.